Listed here are 5 T cell receptor beta chains from one sample, sequenced in a study of early T cells in non-severe SARS-CoV-2 infection. One entry per CDR3 protein results from TCRdb running MiXCR on the 5' RACE reads. The data hold nearly 60,000 distinct CDR3 sequences, with roughly 12% observed a single time. The sample taken for sequencing was whole blood. These receptors were obtained from an adult who was a healthcare worker with PCR-confirmed SARS-CoV-2 infection or an uninfected control (not recorded which).

This clonotype has ten or more counts. The V call is TRBV5-1, the J call TRBJ2-7; 8 nucleotides agree with TRBD1. The J segment lost 3 bases and the V segment lost 0 bases, leaving 2 bases of the junction unmatched. Germline V gives CDR1 SGHRS, CDR2 YFSETQ. The CDR3 has 14 amino acids. CDR3 loop: CASSLVGQGYEQYF. Written as DNA, the CDR3 is TGCGCCAGCAGCTTGGTTGGACAGGGCTACGAGCAGTACTTC.

The rearrangement joins TRBV12-3 or TRBV12-4 to TRBJ2-7; 8 bases are a match to TRBD1. The V and J ends lost 8 bases and 7 bases, in that order; junction bases with no gene match: 16. The CDR3 is 15 amino acids. For the CDR3, the DNA is TGTGCCAGCCGCCGGACAGGGACCGCTACTGAAGAGCAGTACTTC. This sequence encodes CASRRTGTATEEQYF.

This clonotype was detected a few times. The V gene is TRBV7-2, the J gene TRBJ1-5, with 7 positions matching TRBD1. Trimming cost V 7 bases and J 0 bases; bases outside gene matches: 6. The CDR3 has 15 amino acids. In germline, CDR1 is SGHTA, CDR2 FQGNSA. The CDR3 sequence is CASTRGRHSNQPQHF. CDR3 bases: TGTGCCAGCACCAGGGGGAGGCATAGCAATCAGCCCCAGCATTTT.

There are many counts of this clonotype. Written as DNA, the CDR3 is TGTGCCAGCAGCTTGCGGAGACAAGAGACCCAGTACTTC. This encodes CASSLRRQETQYF. This chain connects TRBV7-6 to TRBJ2-5; D is unresolved. V was pared by 3 bases and J by 2 bases, with 7 bases between. Germline CDR1 and CDR2: SGHVS and FNYEAQ. There are 13 residues in the CDR3.

There are a few counts of this clonotype. The chain recombines TRBV20-1 with TRBJ2-4, with D unclear. The CDR3 totals 13 residues. Germline CDR1 reads DFQATT; CDR2 reads SNEGSKA (reference sequence). V lost 6 bases and J lost 5, with 14 bases in between. The CDR3 region has the DNA TGCAGTGCCAAACCCCCTTTCCAAAACATTCAGTACTTC. Amino acids: CSAKPPFQNIQYF.